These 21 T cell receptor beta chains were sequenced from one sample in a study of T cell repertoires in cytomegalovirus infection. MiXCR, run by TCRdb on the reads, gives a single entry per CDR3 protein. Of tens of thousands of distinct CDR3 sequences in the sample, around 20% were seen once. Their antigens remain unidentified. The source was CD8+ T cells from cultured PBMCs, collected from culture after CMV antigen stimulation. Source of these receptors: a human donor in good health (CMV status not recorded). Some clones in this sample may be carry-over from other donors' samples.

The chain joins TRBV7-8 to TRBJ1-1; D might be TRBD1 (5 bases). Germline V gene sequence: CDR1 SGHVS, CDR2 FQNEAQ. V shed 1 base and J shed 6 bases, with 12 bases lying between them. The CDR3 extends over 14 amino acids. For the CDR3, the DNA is TGTGCCAGCAGCTTAGAAGGAGGGGAGGCTGAAGCTTTCTTT. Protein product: CASSLEGGEAEAFF. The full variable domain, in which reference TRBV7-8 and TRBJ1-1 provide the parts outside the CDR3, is GAGVSQSPRYKVAKRGQDVALRCDPISGHVSLFWYQQALGQGPEFLTYFQNEAQLDKSGLPSDRFFAERPEGSVSTLKIQRTQQEDSAVYLCASSLEGGEAEAFFGQGTRLTVV.

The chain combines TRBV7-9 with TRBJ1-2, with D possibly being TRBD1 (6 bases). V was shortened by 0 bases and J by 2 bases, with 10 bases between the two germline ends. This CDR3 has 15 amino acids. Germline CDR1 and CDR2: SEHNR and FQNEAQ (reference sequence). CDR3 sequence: CASSLATGPNYGYTF. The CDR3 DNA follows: TGTGCCAGCAGCTTAGCTACAGGGCCAAACTATGGCTACACCTTC.

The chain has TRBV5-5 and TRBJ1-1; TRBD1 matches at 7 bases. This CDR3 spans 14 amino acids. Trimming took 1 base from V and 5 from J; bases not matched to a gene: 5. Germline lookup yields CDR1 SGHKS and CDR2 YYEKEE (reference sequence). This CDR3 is CASSLLQGLTEAFF. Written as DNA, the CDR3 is TGTGCCAGCAGCTTGCTACAGGGGTTAACTGAAGCTTTCTTT.

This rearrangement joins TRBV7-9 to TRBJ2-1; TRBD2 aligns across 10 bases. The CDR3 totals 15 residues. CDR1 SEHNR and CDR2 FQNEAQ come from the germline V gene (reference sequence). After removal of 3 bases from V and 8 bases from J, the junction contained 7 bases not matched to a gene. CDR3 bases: TGTGCCAGCAGCTTTATAGCGGGGGGCACGGATGAGCAGTTCTTC. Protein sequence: CASSFIAGGTDEQFF.

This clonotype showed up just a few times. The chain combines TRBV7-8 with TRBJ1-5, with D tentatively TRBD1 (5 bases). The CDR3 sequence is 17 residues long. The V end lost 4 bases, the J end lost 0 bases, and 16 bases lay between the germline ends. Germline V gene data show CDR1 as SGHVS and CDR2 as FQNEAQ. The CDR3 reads CASSSRDGEYSNQPQHF. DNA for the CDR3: TGTGCCAGCAGCTCCCGGGACGGGGAATATAGCAATCAGCCCCAGCATTTT.

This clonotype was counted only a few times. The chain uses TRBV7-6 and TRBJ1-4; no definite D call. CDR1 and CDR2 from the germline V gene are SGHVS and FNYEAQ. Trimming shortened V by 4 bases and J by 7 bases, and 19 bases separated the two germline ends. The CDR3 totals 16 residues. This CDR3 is CASSSSSRGITEKLFF. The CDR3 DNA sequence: TGTGCCAGCAGCTCGTCGTCCCGAGGGATAACTGAAAAACTGTTTTTT.

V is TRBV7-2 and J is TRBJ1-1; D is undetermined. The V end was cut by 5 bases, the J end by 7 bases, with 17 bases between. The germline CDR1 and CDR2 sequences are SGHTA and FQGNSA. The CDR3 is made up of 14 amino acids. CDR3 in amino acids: CASSARRELGEAFF. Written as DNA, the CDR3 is TGTGCCAGCAGCGCGAGGCGCGAGTTAGGTGAAGCTTTCTTT.

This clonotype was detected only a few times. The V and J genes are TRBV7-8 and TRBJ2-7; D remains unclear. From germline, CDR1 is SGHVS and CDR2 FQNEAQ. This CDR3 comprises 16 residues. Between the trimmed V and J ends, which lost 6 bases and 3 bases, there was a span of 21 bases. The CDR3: CASRNNGQTERYEQYF. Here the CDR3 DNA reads TGTGCCAGCAGGAATAATGGGCAAACCGAACGCTACGAGCAGTACTTC.

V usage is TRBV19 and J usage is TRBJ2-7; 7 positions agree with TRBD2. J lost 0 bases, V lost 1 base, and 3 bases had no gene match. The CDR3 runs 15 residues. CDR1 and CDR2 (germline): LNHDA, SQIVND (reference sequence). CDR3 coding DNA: TGTGCCAGTAGTATAGCTAGCGGAAGCTCCTACGAGCAGTACTTC. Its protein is CASSIASGSSYEQYF. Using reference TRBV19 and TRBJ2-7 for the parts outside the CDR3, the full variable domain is DGGITQSPKYLFRKEGQNVTLSCEQNLNHDAMYWYRQDPGQGLRLIYYSQIVNDFQKGDIAEGYSVSREKKESFPLTVTSAQKNPTAFYLCASSIASGSSYEQYFGPGTRLTVT.

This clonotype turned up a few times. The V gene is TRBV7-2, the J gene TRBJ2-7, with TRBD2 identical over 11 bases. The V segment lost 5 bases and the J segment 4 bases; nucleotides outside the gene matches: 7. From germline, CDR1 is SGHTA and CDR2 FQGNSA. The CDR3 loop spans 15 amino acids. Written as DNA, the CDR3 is TGTGCCAGCAGCATTAGCGGGGGGGCCGGGTACGAGCAGTACTTC. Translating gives CASSISGGAGYEQYF.

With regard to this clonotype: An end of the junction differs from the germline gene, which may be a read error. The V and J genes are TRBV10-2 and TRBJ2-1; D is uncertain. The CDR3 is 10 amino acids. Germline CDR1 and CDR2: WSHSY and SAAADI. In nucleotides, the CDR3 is TGCGCCAGCAGTGACAAGGAGCAGTTCTTC. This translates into CASSDKEQFF.

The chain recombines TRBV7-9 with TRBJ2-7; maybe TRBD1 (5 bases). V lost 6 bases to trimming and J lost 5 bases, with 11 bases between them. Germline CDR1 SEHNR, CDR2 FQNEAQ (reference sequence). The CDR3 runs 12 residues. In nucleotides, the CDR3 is TGTGCCAGCAGTTCCAGGGTCCACGAGCAGTACTTC. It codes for CASSSRVHEQYF.

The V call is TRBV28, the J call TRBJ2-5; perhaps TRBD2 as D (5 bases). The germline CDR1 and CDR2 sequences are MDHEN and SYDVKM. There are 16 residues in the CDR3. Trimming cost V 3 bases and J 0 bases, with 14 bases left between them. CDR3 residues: CASSFGDTAYQETQYF. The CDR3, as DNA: TGTGCCAGCAGTTTCGGGGATACAGCGTACCAAGAGACCCAGTACTTC.

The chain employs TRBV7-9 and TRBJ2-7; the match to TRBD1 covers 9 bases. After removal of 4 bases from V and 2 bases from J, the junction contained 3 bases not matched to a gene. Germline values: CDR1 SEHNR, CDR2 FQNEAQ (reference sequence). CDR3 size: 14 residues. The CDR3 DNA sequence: TGTGCCAGCAGCTCCCGACAGGGGGCCTACGAGCAGTACTTC. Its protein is CASSSRQGAYEQYF.

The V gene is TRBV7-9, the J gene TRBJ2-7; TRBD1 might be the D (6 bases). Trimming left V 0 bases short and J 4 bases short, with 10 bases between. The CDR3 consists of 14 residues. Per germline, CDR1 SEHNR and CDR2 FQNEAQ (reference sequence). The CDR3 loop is CASSLAGTLYEQYF. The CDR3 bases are TGTGCCAGCAGCTTAGCCGGGACACTTTACGAGCAGTACTTC.

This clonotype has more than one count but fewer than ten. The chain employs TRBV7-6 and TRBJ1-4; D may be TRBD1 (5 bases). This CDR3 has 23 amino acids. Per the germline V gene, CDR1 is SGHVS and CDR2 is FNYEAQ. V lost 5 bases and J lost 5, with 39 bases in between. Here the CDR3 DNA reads TGTGCCAGCAGCCCCCCCTATCCTCTCGATACTACCAGGGTGCTTGTTCCGAATGAAAAACTGTTTTTT. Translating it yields CASSPPYPLDTTRVLVPNEKLFF.

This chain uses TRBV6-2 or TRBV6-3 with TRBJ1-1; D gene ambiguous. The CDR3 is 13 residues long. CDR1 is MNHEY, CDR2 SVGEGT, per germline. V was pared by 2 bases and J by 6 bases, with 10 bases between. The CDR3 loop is CASSYRVQAEAFF. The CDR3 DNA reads TGTGCCAGCAGTTACCGGGTTCAAGCTGAAGCTTTCTTT.

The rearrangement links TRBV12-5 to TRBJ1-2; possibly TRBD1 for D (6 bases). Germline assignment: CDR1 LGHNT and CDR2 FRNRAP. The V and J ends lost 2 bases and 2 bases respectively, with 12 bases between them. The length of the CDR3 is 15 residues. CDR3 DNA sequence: TGTGCTAGTGGTTTGACAGGGAACTTCAACTATGGCTACACCTTC. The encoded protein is CASGLTGNFNYGYTF. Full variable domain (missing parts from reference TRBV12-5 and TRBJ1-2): DARVTQTPRHKVTEMGQEVTMRCQPILGHNTVFWYRQTMMQGLELLAYFRNRAPLDDSGMPKDRFSAEMPDATLATLKIQPSEPRDSAVYFCASGLTGNFNYGYTFGSGTRLTVV.

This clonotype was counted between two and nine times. The CDR3 here is CATGEGDSYNEQFF. As DNA, the CDR3 is TGCGCCACCGGAGAGGGAGACTCCTACAATGAGCAGTTCTTC. The V and J genes are TRBV4-1 and TRBJ2-1, with a tentative D call TRBD2 (5 bases). Trimming took 10 bases from V and 0 from J, leaving 13 bases between them. The germline V gene has CDR1 MGHRA and CDR2 YSYEKL. CDR3 length: 14 residues.

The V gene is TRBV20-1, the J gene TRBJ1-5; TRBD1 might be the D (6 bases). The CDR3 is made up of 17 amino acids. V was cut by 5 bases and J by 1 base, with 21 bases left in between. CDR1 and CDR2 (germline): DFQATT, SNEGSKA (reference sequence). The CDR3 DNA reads TGCAGTGCTGCCCCGATACGGGGGGCGCGAAGCAATCAGCCCCAGCATTTT. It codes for CSAAPIRGARSNQPQHF.

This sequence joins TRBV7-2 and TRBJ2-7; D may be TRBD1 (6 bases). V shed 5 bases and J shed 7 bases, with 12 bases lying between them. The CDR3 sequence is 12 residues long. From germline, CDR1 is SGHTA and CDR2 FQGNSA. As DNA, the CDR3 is TGTGCCAGCAGCCCCGGGACACCGGAGCAGTACTTC. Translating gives CASSPGTPEQYF.